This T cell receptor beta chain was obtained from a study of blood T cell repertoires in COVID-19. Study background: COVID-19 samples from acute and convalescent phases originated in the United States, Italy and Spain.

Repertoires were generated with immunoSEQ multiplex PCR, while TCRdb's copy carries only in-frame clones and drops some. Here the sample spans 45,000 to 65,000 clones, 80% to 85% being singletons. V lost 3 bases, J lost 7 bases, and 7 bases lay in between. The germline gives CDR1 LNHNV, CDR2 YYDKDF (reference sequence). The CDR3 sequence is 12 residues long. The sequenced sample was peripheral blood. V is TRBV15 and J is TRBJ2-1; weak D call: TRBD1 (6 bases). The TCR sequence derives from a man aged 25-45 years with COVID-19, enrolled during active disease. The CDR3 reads CATSSQGNEQFF. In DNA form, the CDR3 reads TGTGCCACCAGCAGCCAGGGGAATGAGCAGTTCTTC.